The 9 T cell receptor beta chains below were found in one sample sequenced in a study of blood T cell repertoires in COVID-19. Sequenced by immunoSEQ multiplex PCR; TCRdb stores in-frame clones only, minus some. Here the sample spans 70,000 to 90,000 clones, roughly four fifths being singletons. The material sequenced was peripheral blood. These receptors were obtained from a woman older than 75 with acute or convalescent COVID-19.

V and J are TRBV10-3 and TRBJ2-3, with D possibly being TRBD1 (5 bases). The CDR3 has 19 amino acids. V dropped 0 bases and J dropped 1 base, with 20 bases sitting between them. From germline, CDR1 is ENHRY and CDR2 SYGVKD. CDR3 sequence (DNA): TGTGCCATCAGTGAGTCGGTAGGGGCCGCAACCCGCCGCACAGATACGCAGTATTTT. Translation gives CAISESVGAATRRTDTQYF.

The chain couples TRBV7-2 to TRBJ2-3; 10 bases line up with TRBD2. The germline V gene has CDR1 SGHTA and CDR2 FQGNSA. The CDR3 consists of 17 residues. V lost 2 bases to trimming and J lost 0 bases; unmatched junction nucleotides: 5. CDR3 amino acids: CASSLWGLASSTDTQYF. CDR3 nucleotide sequence: TGTGCCAGCAGCTTATGGGGACTAGCGTCTAGCACAGATACGCAGTATTTT.

This sequence joins TRBV5-4 and TRBJ1-2; D is uncertain. The length of the CDR3 is 12 residues. The V end lost 4 bases, the J end lost 4 bases, and 8 bases lay between the germline ends. CDR1 is SGHNT and CDR2 is YYREEE in the germline V gene (reference sequence). The CDR3 nucleotides are TGTGCCAGCAGCCCCTCGGGCTATGGCTACACCTTC. Amino acid sequence: CASSPSGYGYTF.

J is TRBJ2-7 and V is TRBV7-9; no clear D gene. Per germline, CDR1 SEHNR and CDR2 FQNEAQ (reference sequence). Trimming took off 1 base at V and 7 bases at J, with 11 bases between the two ends. The CDR3 consists of 13 residues. The CDR3 sequence is CASSLVSVGEQYF. The CDR3 DNA reads TGTGCCAGCAGCTTAGTTTCGGTCGGGGAGCAGTACTTC.

V gene TRBV28 combines with J gene TRBJ2-2; D perhaps matches TRBD1 (6 bases). Germline loops: CDR1 MDHEN, CDR2 SYDVKM. The CDR3 consists of 14 residues. V dropped 6 bases and J dropped 4 bases, with 12 bases sitting between them. The CDR3 DNA reads as TGTGCCAGCAGGAAGACAGGAGGCACCGGGGAGCTGTTTTTT. Encoded protein: CASRKTGGTGELFF.

This chain uses TRBV6-1 with TRBJ2-1, with 10 bases matching TRBD2. Germline assignment: CDR1 MNHNS and CDR2 SASEGT. This CDR3 is 16 amino acids long. V lost 3 bases and J lost 5; bases outside the gene matches: 7. The CDR3 here is CASSDRGLAVNNEQFF. The CDR3 DNA reads TGTGCCAGCAGTGACCGCGGACTAGCGGTAAACAATGAGCAGTTCTTC.

V and J are TRBV7-3 and TRBJ1-6, with no clear D. V shed 5 bases and J shed 8 bases, with 10 bases lying between them. Germline V CDR1 and CDR2: SGHTA, FQGTGA. The CDR3 consists of 13 residues. Here the CDR3 DNA reads TGTGCCAGCAGCGCCTCCCGGGATTCACCCCTCCACTTT. It yields the protein CASSASRDSPLHF.

The chain links TRBV2 to TRBJ1-5; 7 bases fit TRBD1. The CDR3 is 17 residues long. V lost 6 bases to trimming and J lost 0 bases; unmatched junction nucleotides: 11. Looked up from germline, CDR1 is SNHLY and CDR2 is FYNNEI. This chain's CDR3 is CASSLLRTGASNQPQHF. CDR3 coding DNA: TGTGCCAGCAGCCTCTTACGGACAGGTGCTAGCAATCAGCCCCAGCATTTT. Using reference TRBV2 and TRBJ1-5 for the parts outside the CDR3, the full variable domain is EPEVTQTPSHQVTQMGQEVILRCVPISNHLYFYWYRQILGQKVEFLVSFYNNEISEKSEIFDDQFSVERPDGSNFTLKIRSTKLEDSAMYFCASSLLRTGASNQPQHFGDGTRLSIL.

This rearrangement joins TRBV28 to TRBJ1-2, with TRBD1 matching 7 bases. From germline, CDR1 is MDHEN and CDR2 SYDVKM. J gave up 4 bases and V 8 bases, and 7 bases lay outside the gene matches. The CDR3 runs 13 residues. The CDR3 sequence is CASGTAGFYGYTF. The CDR3, as DNA: TGTGCCAGCGGGACAGCGGGCTTCTATGGCTACACCTTC.